This TCR beta chain was captured by sequencing in a study of human T cells and chemical hapten exposure. Time point: healthy volunteer bleed at 2 weeks. Unfractionated whole blood served as the source for total RNA extraction. V lost 0 bases, J lost 3 bases, and 15 bases lay in between. CDR3 length equals 17 residues. Germline-derived CDR1 and CDR2 are MNHEY and SVGAGI. TCRdb re-analysed the RACE reads in MiXCR, keeping a single row per CDR3 protein. The table records roughly 120,000 distinct CDR3 sequences, 9% to 10% of them present only once. The receptor was derived from a male donor in good health. Some clones in this sample may be carry-over from other donors' samples. V gene TRBV6-5 combines with J gene TRBJ2-1, with D unclear. Material for sequencing was whole blood. The CDR3 here is CASSYSLTLLDYNEQFF. As DNA, the CDR3 is TGTGCCAGCAGTTACTCGCTCACTCTCCTCGACTACAATGAGCAGTTCTTC.